Below, one T cell receptor (beta chain) is given with its context. The data were obtained in a study of blood T cell repertoires in COVID-19. Study-level background: Sites in the United States, Italy and Spain provided acute and convalescent COVID-19 samples. T cells, B-cell-depleted T cells, or PBMCs supplied cDNA or gDNA.

Participant-given clinical history determined each cohort assignment. Sequencing used immunoSEQ multiplex PCR; TCRdb keeps in-frame clones, though not all of them. The repertoire has roughly 250,000 clones, approximately 83% of them found once; the top ten carry roughly 4%. The TCR sequence derives from a woman between 25 and 40 years old who had recovered from COVID-19. Sequencing was done on a sample of PBMCs or T cells enriched from blood (not recorded which).

The CDR3 is CASSEKSFDTGELFF. CDR3 in DNA: TGTGCCAGCAGCGAAAAGAGTTTCGACACCGGGGAGCTGTTTTTT. The genes are TRBV7-9 and TRBJ2-2; D not resolved. From germline, CDR1 is SEHNR and CDR2 FQNEAQ (reference sequence). V was trimmed by 5 bases and J by 3 bases, leaving 13 bases between them. The CDR3 consists of 15 residues.